Presented here are 2 T cell receptor beta chains from one specimen sequenced in a study of STAT3 mutations in large granular lymphocyte leukemia. These receptors are not linked to any known antigen. General observations from the study: At least one immunodominant TCR beta clonotype appeared in every T-cell large granular lymphocyte leukemia patient.

This table comes from immunoSEQ multiplex PCR, and its TCRdb copy is limited to in-frame clones, with some not included. In the table there are roughly 14,000 clones, 90% of which are singletons. Sequenced input: peripheral blood mononuclear cells. The receptors were sampled from a man aged 40-55 years with T-cell large granular lymphocyte leukemia. Some clones in this sample may be carry-over from other donors' samples.

The chain carries TRBV9 and TRBJ2-2, with a possible D match to TRBD2 (5 bases). Per germline, CDR1 SGDLS and CDR2 YYNGEE. V was clipped by 0 bases and J by 4 bases, with 7 bases between them. The CDR3 is 14 residues long. The CDR3 nucleotides are TGTGCCAGCAGCGTAGGAGGGTTCACCGGGGAGCTGTTTTTT. It is translated as CASSVGGFTGELFF.

This chain joins TRBV5-1 and TRBJ1-1; D is perhaps TRBD1 (5 bases). Germline V gene lookup returns CDR1 SGHRS and CDR2 YFSETQ. The CDR3 sequence is 15 residues long. Deletions cut 3 bases from V and 0 bases from J, with 12 bases between. CDR3 in amino acids: CASSSTGLLNTEAFF. CDR3 DNA: TGCGCCAGCAGCTCGACGGGACTTTTGAACACTGAAGCTTTCTTT.